These T cell receptor beta chains were read from a single sample in a study of blood T cell repertoires in COVID-19. Sequencing was performed with immunoSEQ multiplex PCR; in TCRdb, only in-frame clones are kept and a portion is missing. The sample includes some 320,000 clones, more than 90% of them seen just once. The sample comprised PBMCs or T cells enriched from blood (not recorded which). These receptors originate from a man in his 60s who had recovered from COVID-19. The CDR3 runs from the conserved cysteine through the conserved F or W. The D gene is left open where the match is weak.

cdr3_aa: CASSGNGGSGETQYF; v_call: TRBV18; d_call: NA
cdr3_aa: CAISDRDSSNEQFF; v_call: TRBV10-3; d_call: TRBD1
cdr3_aa: CAISEGGQSNQPQHF; v_call: TRBV10-3; d_call: NA
cdr3_aa: CASSAGTGRDEQYF; v_call: TRBV9; d_call: TRBD2
cdr3_aa: CASSLDGTATTNEKLFF; v_call: TRBV5-8; d_call: TRBD1
cdr3_aa: CASSLGGLSGNTIYF; v_call: TRBV6-5; d_call: TRBD1
cdr3_aa: CASSIGHLYAF; v_call: TRBV19; d_call: NA
cdr3_aa: CSVGQGLVGYTF; v_call: TRBV29-1; d_call: TRBD1
cdr3_aa: CASSLGPGLGFNEQFF; v_call: TRBV11-2; d_call: TRBD2
cdr3_aa: CAWSGTSPTYNEQFF; v_call: TRBV30; d_call: TRBD2
cdr3_aa: CASSSPRGGGVEQFF; v_call: TRBV7-9; d_call: NA
cdr3_aa: CASSQDRSRGAYEQYF; v_call: TRBV4-3; d_call: NA
cdr3_aa: CASSLDRNEKLFF; v_call: TRBV5-5; d_call: TRBD1
cdr3_aa: CAWSGVRGAPETQYF; v_call: TRBV30; d_call: NA
cdr3_aa: CASAQGGRLYEQYF; v_call: TRBV7-8; d_call: TRBD1
cdr3_aa: CASSLATSGINEQFF; v_call: TRBV5-1; d_call: TRBD2
cdr3_aa: CASSYSGRAGSPLHF; v_call: TRBV6-6; d_call: NA
cdr3_aa: CASSHPQGARLSNQPQHF; v_call: TRBV6-6; d_call: TRBD1
cdr3_aa: CASSEDRGAYNEQFF; v_call: TRBV6-6; d_call: TRBD1
cdr3_aa: CASSATGDMHEQYF; v_call: TRBV9; d_call: TRBD1
cdr3_aa: CASSPRGARYGYTF; v_call: TRBV3-1/TRBV3-2; d_call: NA
cdr3_aa: CASSFGAVNEQFF; v_call: TRBV5-1; d_call: NA
cdr3_aa: CSVGQKNIQYF; v_call: TRBV29-1; d_call: NA
cdr3_aa: CASSPRSDFSSPLHF; v_call: TRBV7-2; d_call: NA
cdr3_aa: CASSQQGQGVYEQYF; v_call: TRBV4-1; d_call: TRBD1
cdr3_aa: CASYRVGGYTF; v_call: TRBV19; d_call: NA
cdr3_aa: CASSEMDSPEKLFF; v_call: TRBV2; d_call: NA
cdr3_aa: CASSARAGDRGNPAYYGYTF; v_call: TRBV9; d_call: TRBD1
cdr3_aa: CASSATGTGGGSGYTF; v_call: TRBV9; d_call: TRBD1
cdr3_aa: CASSFPGLAGITDTQYF; v_call: TRBV5-4; d_call: TRBD2
cdr3_aa: CASSRGRTGELFF; v_call: TRBV5-6; d_call: NA
cdr3_aa: CASSLGTASPEKLFF; v_call: TRBV11-2; d_call: NA
cdr3_aa: CASSISPFDRGSNQPQHF; v_call: TRBV19; d_call: TRBD1
cdr3_aa: CASSIGRGVLNEQFF; v_call: TRBV19; d_call: NA
cdr3_aa: CASSLETTGGEETQYF; v_call: TRBV5-1; d_call: NA
cdr3_aa: CASSAGTSGRNEQFF; v_call: TRBV19; d_call: TRBD2
cdr3_aa: CASSSPGLQETQYF; v_call: TRBV5-4; d_call: NA
cdr3_aa: CASRGRGFYEQYF; v_call: TRBV27; d_call: TRBD2
cdr3_aa: CASSSIRDRGPYEQYF; v_call: TRBV2; d_call: TRBD1
cdr3_aa: CATSRDLGTDYEQYF; v_call: TRBV15; d_call: NA
cdr3_aa: CAIQTGGNTIYF; v_call: TRBV10-3; d_call: TRBD1
cdr3_aa: CSVGLASNEQFF; v_call: TRBV29-1; d_call: TRBD2
cdr3_aa: CASRETVHTEAFF; v_call: TRBV3-1/TRBV3-2; d_call: NA
cdr3_aa: CASSASGTRATDTQYF; v_call: TRBV7-3; d_call: TRBD2
cdr3_aa: CASSLEDAGAQYF; v_call: TRBV7-9; d_call: NA
cdr3_aa: CASSHRAAGANEKLFF; v_call: TRBV3-1/TRBV3-2; d_call: NA
cdr3_aa: CASRTGTGAETQYF; v_call: TRBV6-5; d_call: TRBD1
cdr3_aa: CSVKGGTVNEQFF; v_call: TRBV29-1; d_call: NA
cdr3_aa: CASGFPGQAGIGEKLFF; v_call: TRBV27; d_call: TRBD1
cdr3_aa: CASSSHGQGTYEQYF; v_call: TRBV28; d_call: TRBD1
cdr3_aa: CASSLAVGDQPQHF; v_call: TRBV7-2; d_call: NA
cdr3_aa: CASSPPRRQDHTDTQYF; v_call: TRBV18; d_call: NA
cdr3_aa: CASSQEVAGGGYNSPLHF; v_call: TRBV4-2; d_call: TRBD1
cdr3_aa: CASSVTGTYEQYF; v_call: TRBV19; d_call: NA
cdr3_aa: CASSALGLSGRFADEQYF; v_call: TRBV27; d_call: TRBD2
cdr3_aa: CASSTTGNTEAFF; v_call: TRBV9; d_call: NA
cdr3_aa: CASKIDGGDSYEQYF; v_call: TRBV11-3; d_call: TRBD2
cdr3_aa: CASSGWTDGNTIYF; v_call: TRBV18; d_call: NA
cdr3_aa: CASSYSSGNYGYTF; v_call: TRBV6-5; d_call: NA
cdr3_aa: CASSTHRRSQGAGEQYF; v_call: TRBV19; d_call: TRBD1